Below are 32 T cell receptor beta chains sequenced from a single sample in a study of blood T cell repertoires in COVID-19 (TCRdb year 2020). Library construction relied on the immunoSEQ multiplex PCR assay. The table was pulled from immuneACCESS by TCRdb, which kept in-frame rearrangements only. Such tables lose some clones; where checked, under half of the loss comes from unresolved V genes, and the rest has no known cause. The sample contains approximately 120,000 clones, 84% of them found a single time. 7% to 9% of the sample comes from the top ten. Sequenced: peripheral blood. These receptors were taken from an elderly woman with active or convalescent COVID-19.

V gene TRBV24-1 combines with J gene TRBJ2-1; 10 nucleotides match TRBD1. V gave up 10 bases and J gave up 3 bases; unmatched junction bases: 8. This CDR3 spans 15 amino acids. Germline loops: CDR1 KGHDR, CDR2 SFDVKD. The CDR3 protein is CATGSDRGHYNEQFF. In DNA form, the CDR3 reads TGTGCCACGGGTAGTGACAGGGGGCACTACAATGAGCAGTTCTTC.

The chain has TRBV6-5 and TRBJ2-7; the match to TRBD1 covers 11 bases. V shed 7 bases and J 5 bases; nucleotides not matched to a gene: 10. The CDR3 length is 15 residues. Germline CDR1 is MNHEY and CDR2 is SVGAGI. DNA for the CDR3: TGTGCCAGCACCAGTGGACAGGGGGCGTCCCACGAGCAGTACTTC. Its protein product is CASTSGQGASHEQYF.

The CDR3 nucleotides read TGTGCCAGCAGCTCTATGGGAGCAGGGGCCACAGATACGCAGTATTTT. This translates into CASSSMGAGATDTQYF. J is TRBJ2-3 and V is TRBV7-6, with a weak D call TRBD1 (6 bases). The ends were cut back, 4 bases at V and 2 bases at J, with 16 bases in the middle. The CDR3 runs 16 residues. Per the germline V gene, CDR1 is SGHVS and CDR2 is FNYEAQ.

This chain uses TRBV7-2 with TRBJ1-5; D is undetermined. The germline V and J ends were trimmed by 2 bases and 0 bases, with 14 bases remaining between them. CDR1 and CDR2 from the germline V gene are SGHTA and FQGNSA. This CDR3 is 17 amino acids long. The CDR3 DNA reads TGTGCCAGCAGCTTACAGGTGGGCTCCTATAGCAATCAGCCCCAGCATTTT. This sequence encodes CASSLQVGSYSNQPQHF.

The chain joins TRBV24-1 to TRBJ2-1, with TRBD2 identical over 7 bases. Trimming took 5 bases from V and 1 from J; bases not matched to a gene: 4. The CDR3 has 15 amino acids. Germline assignment: CDR1 KGHDR and CDR2 SFDVKD. The CDR3 loop is CATSVTSRSYNEQFF. CDR3 in DNA: TGTGCCACCAGTGTGACTAGCAGGTCCTACAATGAGCAGTTCTTC.

The chain carries TRBV5-1 and TRBJ1-4; D ambiguous. Looked up from germline, CDR1 is SGHRS and CDR2 is YFSETQ. With 5 bases removed from V and 0 bases from J, the gap between germline ends came to 11 bases. This CDR3 is 15 amino acids long. CDR3 protein: CASSLREPTNEKLFF. The CDR3 DNA follows: TGCGCCAGCAGTCTCCGGGAACCAACTAATGAAAAACTGTTTTTT.

The chain recombines TRBV5-1 with TRBJ1-1, with 7 bases matching TRBD1. The CDR3 has 15 residues. Trimming at V came to 3 bases and at J to 1 base, leaving 6 bases not matched to a gene. In germline, CDR1 is SGHRS, CDR2 YFSETQ. The DNA for the CDR3 is TGCGCCAGCAGCTCCCACAGGGGTAGGAACACTGAAGCTTTCTTT. Protein sequence: CASSSHRGRNTEAFF.

This chain connects TRBV5-1 to TRBJ1-4; TRBD1 might be the D (6 bases). V was shortened by 2 bases and J by 7 bases, with 18 bases between the two germline ends. Germline V lookup: CDR1 SGHRS, CDR2 YFSETQ. The CDR3 runs to 16 residues. The DNA for the CDR3 is TGCGCCAGCAGCTTACCCCGGGGGAGGGGGGCTGAAAAACTGTTTTTT. Translation gives CASSLPRGRGAEKLFF. Filled out from reference TRBV5-1 and TRBJ1-4, the complete variable domain reads KAGVTQTPRYLIKTRGQQVTLSCSPISGHRSVSWYQQTPGQGLQFLFEYFSETQRNKGNFPGRFSGRQFSNSRSEMNVSTLELGDSALYLCASSLPRGRGAEKLFFGSGTQLSVL.

The rearrangement links TRBV7-9 to TRBJ2-1, with D uncertain. The CDR3 sequence is 15 residues long. Germline V gives CDR1 SEHNR, CDR2 FQNEAQ (reference sequence). The ends were cut back, 5 bases at V and 6 bases at J, with 17 bases in the middle. The CDR3 DNA is TGTGCCAGCAGCGCTCGGGTAGACGCTGGCAATGAGCAGTTCTTC. Its translation: CASSARVDAGNEQFF.

The chain uses TRBV27 and TRBJ2-1; D may be TRBD1 (5 bases). The germline CDR1 and CDR2 sequences are MNHEY and SMNVEV (reference sequence). Trimming removed 6 bases at V and 1 base at J, with 10 bases between. The CDR3 is made up of 14 amino acids. The DNA for the CDR3 is TGTGCCAGCAGGGTAACAGGTTCCTACAATGAGCAGTTCTTC. Translating gives CASRVTGSYNEQFF.

The V and J genes are TRBV5-1 and TRBJ1-1; 7 positions agree with TRBD1. V shed 4 bases, J shed 3 bases, and the junction held 6 bases outside the gene matches. From germline, CDR1 is SGHRS and CDR2 YFSETQ. This CDR3 is built from 14 residues. The CDR3 DNA reads TGCGCCAGCAGCCTGGGACAGAGCTACACTGAAGCTTTCTTT. Encoded protein: CASSLGQSYTEAFF.

The chain couples TRBV6-5 to TRBJ2-7, with D unclear. The CDR3 contains 14 residues. V lost 6 bases and J 1 base, leaving 13 bases between the germline ends. From germline, CDR1 is MNHEY and CDR2 SVGAGI. CDR3 region: CASRSYYISYEQYF. The CDR3 region has the DNA TGTGCCAGCAGGAGCTATTATATTTCCTACGAGCAGTACTTC.

The J gene is TRBJ2-7, the V gene TRBV19, with 9 bases lining up with TRBD1. The length of the CDR3 is 15 residues. Germline trimming cut 5 bases from V and 6 bases from J; bases unmatched to any gene: 11. CDR1 and CDR2 (germline): LNHDA, SQIVND (reference sequence). CDR3: CASSVQTGGAGEQYF. The CDR3 DNA sequence: TGTGCCAGTAGTGTACAGACAGGGGGAGCGGGCGAGCAGTACTTC.

The rearrangement joins TRBV6-6 to TRBJ1-1, with a weak D call TRBD1 (6 bases). CDR3 size: 15 residues. Germline V gene sequence: CDR1 MNHNY, CDR2 SVGAGI (reference sequence). Deletions cut 10 bases from V and 1 base from J, with 19 bases between. CDR3 region: CATSPPDRPNTEAFF. In nucleotides, the CDR3 is TGTGCCACCTCCCCCCCGGACAGACCGAACACTGAAGCTTTCTTT.

This chain joins TRBV29-1 and TRBJ2-7; 15 positions match TRBD2. CDR1 SQVTM and CDR2 ANQGSEA come from the germline V gene. Unmatched junction bases numbered 6, after V lost 5 bases and J lost 4 bases. This CDR3 contains 15 residues. The CDR3 reads CSVRGLAGGKYEQYF. For the CDR3, the DNA is TGCAGCGTTCGCGGACTAGCGGGAGGGAAGTACGAGCAGTACTTC.

V and J are TRBV6-5 and TRBJ1-1; TRBD1 is a possible D gene (5 bases). From germline, CDR1 is MNHEY and CDR2 SVGAGI. V dropped 5 bases and J dropped 7 bases, with 17 bases sitting between them. This CDR3 comprises 14 residues. CDR3 residues: CASSRAGYEVEAFF. CDR3 coding DNA: TGTGCCAGCAGTCGAGCAGGGTACGAGGTTGAAGCTTTCTTT.

The chain carries TRBV5-6 and TRBJ2-3, with 12 bases identical to TRBD2. V lost 5 bases, J lost 6 bases, and 7 bases stayed unmatched. In germline, CDR1 is SGHDT, CDR2 YYEEEE. This CDR3 region has 15 residues. The CDR3 here is CASSPTSGRTDTQYF. In DNA, the CDR3 is TGTGCCAGCAGTCCGACTAGCGGGAGAACCGATACGCAGTATTTT.

This sequence joins TRBV18 and TRBJ2-7; the match to TRBD2 covers 10 bases. From germline, CDR1 is KGHSH and CDR2 LQKENI. V shed 3 bases and J 4 bases; nucleotides not matched to a gene: 15. The length of the CDR3 is 18 residues. The CDR3 sequence: CASSPRRTSGLRGYEQYF. The CDR3 DNA sequence: TGTGCCAGCTCACCCCGAAGGACTAGCGGACTTAGGGGGTACGAGCAGTACTTC.

The chain couples TRBV10-3 to TRBJ1-5; 8 bases align to TRBD1. The CDR3 has 15 amino acids. CDR1 ENHRY and CDR2 SYGVKD come from the germline V gene. The V segment lost 6 bases and the J segment 3 bases; nucleotides outside the gene matches: 7. The CDR3 region is CAIRIGTGNNQPQHF. CDR3 bases: TGTGCCATCAGGATTGGGACAGGCAACAATCAGCCCCAGCATTTT.

The count of this clone is one. The chain joins TRBV7-2 to TRBJ2-1, with D hard to call. The germline V gene has CDR1 SGHTA and CDR2 FQGNSA. Between the trimmed V and J ends, which lost 2 bases and 4 bases, there was a span of 9 bases. The CDR3 is made up of 14 amino acids. In DNA form, the CDR3 reads TGTGCCAGCAGCTTATTAGCCAGATACAATGAGCAGTTCTTC. Amino acids: CASSLLARYNEQFF.

The chain couples TRBV28 to TRBJ1-4; 7 nucleotides align to TRBD1. Unmatched junction bases numbered 7, after V lost 3 bases and J lost 0 bases. The CDR3 length is 17 residues. Germline lookup yields CDR1 MDHEN and CDR2 SYDVKM. In nucleotides, the CDR3 is TGTGCCAGCAGTTTTGTCGGGCAGGGGGCAACTAATGAAAAACTGTTTTTT. This sequence encodes CASSFVGQGATNEKLFF.

CDR3 loop: CASSRHSGRSYNEQFF. CDR3 DNA sequence: TGTGCCAGCAGCCGACATAGCGGGAGGAGCTACAATGAGCAGTTCTTC. The rearrangement joins TRBV11-3 to TRBJ2-1, with 10 nucleotides matching TRBD2. The CDR3 runs to 16 residues. The trim removed 5 bases at V and 3 bases at J, leaving 7 bases unmatched. The germline V gene encodes CDR1 SGHNT and CDR2 YENEEA.

V and J are TRBV7-8 and TRBJ2-7, with 10 bases lining up with TRBD1. The V segment lost 5 bases and the J segment 3 bases; nucleotides outside the gene matches: 10. In germline, CDR1 is SGHVS, CDR2 FQNEAQ. The CDR3 length is 16 residues. The CDR3 DNA reads TGTGCCAGCAGCCCTCGCCGGGACAGGGGCCTCTACGAGCAGTACTTC. Translating gives CASSPRRDRGLYEQYF.

CDR3 residues: CASSPLQGRNTEAFF. The CDR3 DNA reads as TGTGCCAGCAGTCCTCTACAGGGCAGGAACACTGAAGCTTTCTTT. The rearrangement links TRBV2 to TRBJ1-1; tentative D call: TRBD1 (6 bases). The V end was cut by 5 bases, the J end by 1 base, with 14 bases between. The CDR3 sequence is 15 residues long. Germline CDR1 and CDR2: SNHLY and FYNNEI.

The CDR3 DNA reads TGTGCCAGCAGCTTTGGGACACCCTTAGTGAGTTCCTATAATTCACCCCTCCACTTT. Amino acids: CASSFGTPLVSSYNSPLHF. The chain uses TRBV5-6 and TRBJ1-6; D is perhaps TRBD1 (6 bases). This CDR3 region has 19 residues. Per germline, CDR1 SGHDT and CDR2 YYEEEE. V was shortened by 2 bases and J by 1 base, with 19 bases between the two germline ends.

The V gene is TRBV7-5, the J gene TRBJ2-1; TRBD2 is taken as the D call from the table, unchecked against the DNA. TRBV7-5 represents a pseudogene. The CDR3 totals 15 residues. CDR3 loop: CARSLQRGNYNEQFF. CDR3 sequence (DNA): TGTGCCAGAAGCTTACAGCGGGGGAACTACAATGAGCAGTTCTTC.

J is TRBJ2-1 and V is TRBV18; D ambiguous. The CDR3 loop spans 14 amino acids. CDR1 KGHSH and CDR2 LQKENI come from the germline V gene. Trimming took off 3 bases at V and 6 bases at J, with 12 bases between the two ends. The CDR3 loop reads CASSPGLAVNEQFF. CDR3 nucleotides: TGTGCCAGCTCACCTGGATTAGCCGTCAATGAGCAGTTCTTC.

This clone was picked up a small number of times. An end of the junction does not agree with germline; a read error may underlie this. This rearrangement joins TRBV7-7 to TRBJ2-5; D possibly corresponds to TRBD2 (6 bases). The CDR3 is 15 amino acids. Germline loops: CDR1 SSHAT, CDR2 FNYEAQ (reference sequence). The CDR3 DNA sequence: TGTGCTAGCAGCTTCACTCCCTGGAGGGGAGAGACCCAGTACTTC. It specifies CASSFTPWRGETQYF.

The genes are TRBV6-5 and TRBJ1-5, with a tentative D call TRBD1 (5 bases). The CDR3 length is 15 residues. Germline-derived CDR1 and CDR2 are MNHEY and SVGAGI. V lost 5 bases to trimming and J lost 7 bases, with 18 bases between them. The CDR3 bases are TGTGCCAGCAGTATTAGGTCCGGGGGGGACCAGCCCCAGCATTTT. Its translation: CASSIRSGGDQPQHF.

The V gene is TRBV7-2, the J gene TRBJ1-5, with TRBD1 identical over 9 bases. V lost 4 bases and J lost 5; bases outside the gene matches: 6. The CDR3 loop spans 15 amino acids. Germline values: CDR1 SGHTA, CDR2 FQGNSA. This CDR3 is CASSSDRGLHQPQHF. The DNA for the CDR3 is TGTGCCAGCAGCTCGGACAGGGGCCTTCATCAGCCCCAGCATTTT.

This chain uses TRBV21-1 with TRBJ2-2; the table's D call, TRBD2, has no DNA check behind it. TRBV21-1 is listed as a pseudogene. The CDR3 totals 14 residues. The CDR3 DNA is TGTGCCAGCAGCAAATTATCGAACACCGGGGAGCTGTTTTTT. It is translated as CASSKLSNTGELFF.

The chain uses TRBV2 and TRBJ2-7; D is uncertain. The CDR3 length is 13 residues. The V and J ends lost 4 bases and 4 bases respectively, with 11 bases between them. Germline V CDR1 and CDR2: SNHLY, FYNNEI. The CDR3 here is CASSAPGPYEQYF. CDR3 DNA sequence: TGTGCCAGCAGTGCACCGGGTCCGTACGAGCAGTACTTC. Drawing the rest from reference TRBV2 and TRBJ2-7, the complete variable domain is EPEVTQTPSHQVTQMGQEVILRCVPISNHLYFYWYRQILGQKVEFLVSFYNNEISEKSEIFDDQFSVERPDGSNFTLKIRSTKLEDSAMYFCASSAPGPYEQYFGPGTRLTVT.